This T cell receptor beta chain was sequenced during a study of OX40 agonist ivuxolimab in advanced cancers. Study-wide background: Patients were roughly 83% male with ages about 23 to 79, mean around 61.

To note about this clone: The target antigen is unknown.

Any history of autoimmune disease or systemic immunosuppression disqualified patients. Study-wide points: Normalized expansion of T-cell clones was also low for some nonresponders.

Clones were sequenced by immunoSEQ multiplex PCR, and TCRdb holds only the in-frame ones, with some missing. The sample shows 77,000 or so clones, about 93% of them seen only once. With 2 bases removed from V and 5 bases from J, the gap between germline ends came to 1 base. This CDR3 spans 11 amino acids. Germline V gives CDR1 SEHNR, CDR2 FQNEAQ (reference sequence). Sequenced here: CD4+ or CD8+ T cells sorted from blood, sampled in a trial of the OX40 agonist ivuxolimab. This chain joins TRBV7-9 and TRBJ2-1; unclear D gene. The sequence was obtained from an adult with an advanced solid tumor such as melanoma, head and neck, liver or kidney cancer. The DNA for the CDR3 is TGTGCCAGCAGCTTACACAATGAGCAGTTCTTC. Translated, it gives CASSLHNEQFF.